This T cell receptor (beta chain) was profiled in a study of CD8+ T cells in alopecia areata. Study as a whole: Treated individuals took tofacitinib by mouth, 5 to 10 mg twice daily.

This clone has more than one count but fewer than ten. RNA was isolated and reverse transcribed to cDNA, the sequencing template. Sequencing used immunoSEQ multiplex PCR; TCRdb keeps in-frame clones, though not all of them. The data contain 100,000 to 150,000 clones, about 47% of them seen just once; the ten biggest clones take up 18%. The CDR3 is 15 residues long. V lost 5 bases and J lost 0, with 14 bases in between. The germline gives CDR1 SGHTA, CDR2 FQGNSA. The V and J genes are TRBV7-2 and TRBJ2-7; D is perhaps TRBD1 or TRBD2 (5 bases each). This specimen consisted of CD8+ T cells sorted from blood, obtained at week 0. The receptor comes from a human donor with alopecia areata. The CDR3 is CASSAGANPSYEQYF. For the CDR3, the DNA is TGTGCCAGCAGCGCCGGGGCAAACCCCTCCTACGAGCAGTACTTC.